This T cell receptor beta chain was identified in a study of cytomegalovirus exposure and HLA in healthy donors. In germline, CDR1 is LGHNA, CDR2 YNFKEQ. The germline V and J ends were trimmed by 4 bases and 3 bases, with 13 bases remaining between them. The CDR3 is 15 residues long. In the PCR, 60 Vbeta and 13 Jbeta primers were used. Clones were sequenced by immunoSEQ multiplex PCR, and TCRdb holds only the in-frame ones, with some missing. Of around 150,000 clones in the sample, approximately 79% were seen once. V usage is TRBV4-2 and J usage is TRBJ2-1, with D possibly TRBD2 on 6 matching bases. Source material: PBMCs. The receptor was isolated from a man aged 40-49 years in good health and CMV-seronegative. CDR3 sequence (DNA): TGTGCCAGCAGCCTTCCGGGAGAACGCTACAATGAGCAGTTCTTC. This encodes CASSLPGERYNEQFF.